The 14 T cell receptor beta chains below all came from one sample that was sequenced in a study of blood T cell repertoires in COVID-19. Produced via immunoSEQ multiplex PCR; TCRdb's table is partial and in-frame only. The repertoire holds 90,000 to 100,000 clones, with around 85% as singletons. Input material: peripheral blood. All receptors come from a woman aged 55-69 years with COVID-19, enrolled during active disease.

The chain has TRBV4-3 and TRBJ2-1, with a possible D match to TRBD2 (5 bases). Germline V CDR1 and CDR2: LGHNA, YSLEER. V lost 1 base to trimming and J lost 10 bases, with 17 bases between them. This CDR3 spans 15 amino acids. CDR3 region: CASSQGSGRGREQFF. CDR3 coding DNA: TGCGCCAGCAGCCAAGGGAGCGGCCGAGGGCGCGAGCAGTTCTTC.

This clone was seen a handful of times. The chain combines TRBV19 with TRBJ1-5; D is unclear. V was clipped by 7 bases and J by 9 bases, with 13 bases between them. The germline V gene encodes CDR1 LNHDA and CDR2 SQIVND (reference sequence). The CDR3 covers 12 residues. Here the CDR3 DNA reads TGTGCCAGTATCCGGGAACCGGGGCCCCAGCATTTT. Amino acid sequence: CASIREPGPQHF. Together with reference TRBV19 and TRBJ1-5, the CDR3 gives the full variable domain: DGGITQSPKYLFRKEGQNVTLSCEQNLNHDAMYWYRQDPGQGLRLIYYSQIVNDFQKGDIAEGYSVSREKKESFPLTVTSAQKNPTAFYLCASIREPGPQHFGDGTRLSIL.

The CDR3 sequence: CAITDRANEKLFF. The CDR3 nucleotides read TGTGCCATCACGGACAGGGCGAATGAAAAACTGTTTTTT. This rearrangement joins TRBV10-3 to TRBJ1-4; TRBD1 aligns across 8 bases. CDR3 length: 13 residues. The germline V gene has CDR1 ENHRY and CDR2 SYGVKD. Trimming took 7 bases from V and 5 from J; bases not matched to a gene: 3.

CDR3 region: CASLFGQGVTEAFF. Written as DNA, the CDR3 is TGTGCCAGCCTCTTCGGACAGGGCGTCACTGAAGCTTTCTTT. The gene calls are TRBV6-5 and TRBJ1-1; 8 nucleotides align to TRBD1. Per germline, CDR1 MNHEY and CDR2 SVGAGI. This CDR3 spans 14 amino acids. The J segment lost 4 bases and the V segment lost 8 bases, leaving 9 bases of the junction unmatched.

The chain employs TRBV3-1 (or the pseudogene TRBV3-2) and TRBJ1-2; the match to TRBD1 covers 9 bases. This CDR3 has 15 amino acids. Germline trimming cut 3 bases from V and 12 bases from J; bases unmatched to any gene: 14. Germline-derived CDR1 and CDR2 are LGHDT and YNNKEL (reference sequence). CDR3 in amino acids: CASSHTTGTGTSNTF. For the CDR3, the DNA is TGTGCCAGCAGCCACACGACCGGGACAGGGACCTCGAACACCTTC.

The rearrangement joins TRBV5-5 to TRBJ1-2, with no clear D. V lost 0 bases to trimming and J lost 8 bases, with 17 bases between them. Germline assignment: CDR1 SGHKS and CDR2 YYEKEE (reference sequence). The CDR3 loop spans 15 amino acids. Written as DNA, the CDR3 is TGTGCCAGCAGCTTGGCGAGTAGCACTCTATCCGGCTACACCTTC. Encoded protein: CASSLASSTLSGYTF.

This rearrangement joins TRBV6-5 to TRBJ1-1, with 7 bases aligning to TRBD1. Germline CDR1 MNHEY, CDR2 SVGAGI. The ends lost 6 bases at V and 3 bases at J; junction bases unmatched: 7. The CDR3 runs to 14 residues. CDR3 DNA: TGTGCCAGCAGCCAGACAGGGTTGCACACTGAAGCTTTCTTT. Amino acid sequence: CASSQTGLHTEAFF.

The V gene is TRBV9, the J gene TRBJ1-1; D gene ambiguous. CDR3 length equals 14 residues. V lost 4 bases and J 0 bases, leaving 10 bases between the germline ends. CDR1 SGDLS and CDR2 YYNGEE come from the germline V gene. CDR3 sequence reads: CASSPQTLNTEAFF. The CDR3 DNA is TGTGCCAGCAGCCCACAGACACTGAACACTGAAGCTTTCTTT. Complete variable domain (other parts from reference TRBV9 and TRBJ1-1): DSGVTQTPKHLITATGQRVTLRCSPRSGDLSVYWYQQSLDQGLQFLIQYYNGEERAKGNILERFSAQQFPDLHSELNLSSLELGDSALYFCASSPQTLNTEAFFGQGTRLTVV.

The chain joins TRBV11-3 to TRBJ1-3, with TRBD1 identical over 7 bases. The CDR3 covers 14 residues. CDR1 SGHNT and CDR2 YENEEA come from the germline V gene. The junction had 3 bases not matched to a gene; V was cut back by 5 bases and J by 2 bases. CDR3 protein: CASSPGTAGNTIYF. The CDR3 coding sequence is TGTGCCAGCAGCCCCGGGACAGCTGGAAACACCATATATTTT.

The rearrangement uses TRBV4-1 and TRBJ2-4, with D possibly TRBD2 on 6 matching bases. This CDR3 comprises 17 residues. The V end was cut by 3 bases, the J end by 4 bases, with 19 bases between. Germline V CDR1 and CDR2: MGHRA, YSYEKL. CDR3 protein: CASSHAQGLSLKNIQYF. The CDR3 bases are TGCGCCAGCAGCCACGCTCAGGGACTTAGCTTGAAAAACATTCAGTACTTC.

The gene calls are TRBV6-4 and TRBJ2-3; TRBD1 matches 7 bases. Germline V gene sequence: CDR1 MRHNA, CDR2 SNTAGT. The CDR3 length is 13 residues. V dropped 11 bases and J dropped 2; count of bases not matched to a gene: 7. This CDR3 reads CASSGTDTDTQYF. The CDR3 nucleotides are TGTGCCTCCTCCGGGACAGACACAGATACGCAGTATTTT.

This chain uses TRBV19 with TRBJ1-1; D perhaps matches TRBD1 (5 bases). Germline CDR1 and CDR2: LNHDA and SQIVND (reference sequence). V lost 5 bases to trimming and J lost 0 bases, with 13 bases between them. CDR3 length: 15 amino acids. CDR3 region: CASSSPGGVNTEAFF. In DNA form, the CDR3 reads TGTGCCAGTAGTTCTCCGGGAGGGGTGAACACTGAAGCTTTCTTT.

In DNA form, the CDR3 reads TGTGCCAGCAGCTCCACCAATGAGGGCTGGTGGGCTGGCTACACCTTC. Translating it yields CASSSTNEGWWAGYTF. This chain uses TRBV7-9 with TRBJ1-2; D gene ambiguous. The ends were cut back, 4 bases at V and 7 bases at J, with 22 bases in the middle. There are 16 residues in the CDR3. Germline V CDR1 and CDR2: SEHNR, FQNEAQ (reference sequence).

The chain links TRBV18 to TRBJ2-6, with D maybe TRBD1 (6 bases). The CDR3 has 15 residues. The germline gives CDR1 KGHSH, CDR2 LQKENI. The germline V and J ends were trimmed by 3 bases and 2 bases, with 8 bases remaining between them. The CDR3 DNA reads TGTGCCAGCTCACCCGGACAGACTGGGGCCAACGTCCTGACTTTC. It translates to CASSPGQTGANVLTF.